The 31 T cell receptor beta chains presented below share a single source sample, sequenced in a study of blood T cell repertoires in COVID-19. Clones were read by immunoSEQ multiplex PCR, and TCRdb kept only the in-frame ones, dropping some. The table records 55,000 to 75,000 clones, roughly 80% of them present only once. The specimen was peripheral blood. The receptors come from a man in his 70s who had recovered from COVID-19.

This chain connects TRBV7-9 to TRBJ2-3; a weak D match, TRBD2 (5 bases). Trimming left V 3 bases short and J 1 base short, with 8 bases between. The CDR3 consists of 14 residues. CDR1 is SEHNR and CDR2 is FQNEAQ in the germline V gene (reference sequence). The CDR3 sequence: CASSFVSGTDTQYF. The DNA for the CDR3 is TGTGCCAGCAGCTTCGTTAGCGGCACAGATACGCAGTATTTT.

The V and J genes are TRBV29-1 and TRBJ1-1; D is unclear. CDR3 length equals 11 residues. Germline V CDR1 and CDR2: SQVTM, ANQGSEA. The ends were cut back, 7 bases at V and 1 base at J, with 7 bases in the middle. The CDR3, as DNA: TGCAGCGAATACAGGAACACTGAAGCTTTCTTT. This encodes CSEYRNTEAFF.

V gene TRBV11-1 combines with J gene TRBJ2-7, with D maybe TRBD1 (6 bases). Trimming pared 4 bases from V and 5 bases from J, leaving 18 bases between. The CDR3 spans 15 residues. Looked up from germline, CDR1 is SGHAT and CDR2 is FQDESV (reference sequence). The CDR3 region is CASSSTGTRLHEQYF. For the CDR3, the DNA is TGTGCCAGCAGCTCAACCGGGACAAGGTTACACGAGCAGTACTTC.

V gene TRBV28 combines with J gene TRBJ1-1, with D maybe TRBD1 (5 bases). V gave up 6 bases and J gave up 0 bases, with 14 bases separating them. The CDR3 length is 15 residues. CDR1 MDHEN and CDR2 SYDVKM come from the germline V gene. This CDR3 reads CASSPSGGMNTEAFF. The CDR3 nucleotides read TGTGCCAGCAGCCCAAGCGGGGGTATGAACACTGAAGCTTTCTTT.

The chain links TRBV6-5 to TRBJ2-7; no clear D. The CDR3 contains 13 residues. Deletions cut 7 bases from V and 7 bases from J, with 17 bases between. Germline V CDR1 and CDR2: MNHEY, SVGAGI. CDR3 sequence (DNA): TGTGCCAGCACCAATCCCCCGGGTGGGGAGCAGTACTTC. Translating it yields CASTNPPGGEQYF.

This chain uses TRBV7-2 with TRBJ2-7; 10 positions agree with TRBD1. The germline gives CDR1 SGHTA, CDR2 FQGNSA. After removal of 5 bases from V and 7 bases from J, the junction contained 8 bases not matched to a gene. This CDR3 spans 14 amino acids. The CDR3 region is CASSRDRGLKEQYF. The DNA for the CDR3 is TGTGCCAGCAGCCGGGACAGGGGTCTGAAGGAGCAGTACTTC.

This chain links TRBV28 with TRBJ1-1, with D tentatively TRBD1 (5 bases). V was trimmed by 3 bases and J by 2 bases, leaving 7 bases between them. The CDR3 extends over 13 amino acids. The germline CDR1 and CDR2 sequences are MDHEN and SYDVKM. CDR3 sequence reads: CASSFDRNTEAFF. In DNA form, the CDR3 reads TGTGCCAGCAGTTTCGACAGAAACACTGAAGCTTTCTTT. Using reference TRBV28 and TRBJ1-1 for the parts outside the CDR3, the full variable domain is DVKVTQSSRYLVKRTGEKVFLECVQDMDHENMFWYRQDPGLGLRLIYFSYDVKMKEKGDIPEGYSVSREKKERFSLILESASTNQTSMYLCASSFDRNTEAFFGQGTRLTVV.

V gene TRBV30 combines with J gene TRBJ2-2; TRBD1 matches 8 bases. Germline CDR1 reads GTSNPN; CDR2 reads SVGIG (reference sequence). V shed 5 bases and J 6 bases; nucleotides not matched to a gene: 8. The CDR3 runs to 14 residues. CDR3 residues: CAWGTGGAPGELFF. The CDR3 DNA reads as TGTGCCTGGGGTACAGGGGGAGCGCCCGGGGAGCTGTTTTTT. Full variable domain (outside the CDR3, taken from reference TRBV30 and TRBJ2-2): SQTIHQWPATLVQPVGSPLSLECTVEGTSNPNLYWYRQAAGRGLQLLFYSVGIGQISSEVPQNLSASRPQDRQFILSSKKLLLSDSGFYLCAWGTGGAPGELFFGEGSRLTVL.

V and J are TRBV28 and TRBJ1-2; D is possibly TRBD1 (5 bases). V was cut by 5 bases and J by 5 bases, with 6 bases left in between. Looked up from germline, CDR1 is MDHEN and CDR2 is SYDVKM. This CDR3 has 11 residues. The CDR3 is CASSRTYGYTF. In DNA, the CDR3 is TGTGCCAGCAGTAGGACATATGGCTACACCTTC.

The chain has TRBV28 and TRBJ2-5, with a weak D call TRBD2 (5 bases). CDR1 is MDHEN, CDR2 SYDVKM, per germline. V lost 4 bases and J lost 7, with 19 bases in between. This CDR3 is built from 15 residues. The chain's CDR3 is CASSSASSKKGTQYF. The DNA for the CDR3 is TGTGCCAGCAGTTCCGCCTCTAGCAAGAAGGGGACCCAGTACTTC.

V and J are TRBV7-3 and TRBJ1-1; 7 bases agree with TRBD1. The V gene's germline CDR1 is SGHTA and CDR2 FQGTGA. J gave up 2 bases and V 2 bases, and 2 bases lay outside the gene matches. The CDR3 spans 14 residues. The CDR3 DNA is TGTGCCAGCAGCTTAGGGACAGACAACACTGAAGCTTTCTTT. The encoded protein is CASSLGTDNTEAFF.

The chain joins TRBV12-5 to TRBJ2-5; D unresolved. Trimming left V 1 base short and J 1 base short, with 13 bases between. The germline V gene encodes CDR1 LGHNT and CDR2 FRNRAP. The CDR3 is made up of 16 amino acids. Here the CDR3 DNA reads TGTGCTAGTGGTTTGGGCCCGGTACGGTTCCAAGAGACCCAGTACTTC. Translating gives CASGLGPVRFQETQYF.

The count of this clone is one. The CDR3 region has the DNA TGTGCCACCAGCAGGACTGCGGGGGGCTACACCTTC. Its translation is CATSRTAGGYTF. The chain carries TRBV15 and TRBJ1-2; D ambiguous. Germline CDR1 and CDR2: LNHNV and YYDKDF (reference sequence). The CDR3 runs to 12 residues. The V and J ends lost 3 bases and 8 bases respectively, with 10 bases between them.

This clone was detected only once. V is TRBV6-2 or TRBV6-3 and J is TRBJ2-5, with 7 bases aligning to TRBD1. The germline V gene encodes CDR1 MNHEY and CDR2 SVGEGT. CDR3 length equals 16 residues. The junction had 9 bases not matched to a gene; V was cut back by 0 bases and J by 5 bases. DNA for the CDR3: TGTGCCAGCAGTTACTCCCTAAGGGGGCTGAGGGAGACCCAGTACTTC. Translating it yields CASSYSLRGLRETQYF.

This clone was seen only a few times. This chain links TRBV2 with TRBJ1-5; possibly TRBD1 for D (6 bases). V lost 6 bases to trimming and J lost 4 bases, with 13 bases between them. CDR3 length equals 14 residues. In germline, CDR1 is SNHLY, CDR2 FYNNEI. The CDR3 DNA reads as TGTGCCAGCAGACCTGGACAGCCAAATCAGCCCCAGCATTTT. The encoded protein is CASRPGQPNQPQHF.

This clone was seen only once. This chain uses TRBV28 with TRBJ1-4, with TRBD1 matching 7 bases. Germline lookup yields CDR1 MDHEN and CDR2 SYDVKM. V dropped 8 bases and J dropped 7; count of bases not matched to a gene: 10. The CDR3 sequence is 14 residues long. CDR3: CASLPPGGSEKLFF. CDR3 nucleotide sequence: TGTGCCAGCCTGCCTCCAGGGGGAAGTGAAAAACTGTTTTTT.

This rearrangement joins TRBV18 to TRBJ1-6; TRBD1 is a possible D gene (6 bases). The V end was cut by 0 bases, the J end by 7 bases, with 10 bases between. This CDR3 contains 15 residues. CDR1 KGHSH and CDR2 LQKENI come from the germline V gene. The CDR3 loop reads CASSPPGQPNSPLHF. The CDR3, as DNA: TGTGCCAGCTCACCACCGGGACAACCAAATTCACCCCTCCACTTT.

In this sample, this clone turned up once. The rearrangement joins TRBV2 to TRBJ2-1; 10 bases fit TRBD1. The CDR3 has 17 residues. Germline CDR1 SNHLY, CDR2 FYNNEI. V gave up 10 bases and J gave up 0 bases; unmatched junction bases: 12. CDR3 nucleotide sequence: TGTGCCACTGGGACAGGGGAAACATTCAGCTCCTACAATGAGCAGTTCTTC. Protein sequence: CATGTGETFSSYNEQFF.

The gene calls are TRBV28 and TRBJ2-7; the D gene is possibly TRBD1 (5 bases). The CDR3 has 13 residues. Germline CDR1 is MDHEN and CDR2 is SYDVKM. Trimming left V 8 bases short and J 2 bases short, with 13 bases between. The CDR3 region has the DNA TGTGCCAGCGGGGAACAGGCCACCTACGAGCAGTACTTC. Protein: CASGEQATYEQYF.

V and J are TRBV9 and TRBJ2-3, with D hard to call. The CDR3 spans 14 residues. V dropped 3 bases and J dropped 6 bases, with 14 bases sitting between them. The germline CDR1 and CDR2 sequences are SGDLS and YYNGEE. This CDR3 reads CASSAQVVSDTQYF. CDR3 in DNA: TGTGCCAGCAGCGCCCAGGTAGTTTCTGATACGCAGTATTTT.

This chain uses TRBV5-1 with TRBJ2-7; no reliable D call. Germline CDR1 is SGHRS and CDR2 is YFSETQ. V shed 1 base and J shed 8 bases, with 13 bases lying between them. This CDR3 has 13 residues. The CDR3 bases are TGCGCCAGCAGCTTGATATCAGGAAGTAAGCAGTACTTC. Protein: CASSLISGSKQYF.

This clone was detected once. The CDR3 DNA is TGTGCCAGCAGTGGGAGCGTGGAGACCCAGTACTTC. This sequence encodes CASSGSVETQYF. This chain connects TRBV28 to TRBJ2-5; D is possibly TRBD2 (5 bases). This CDR3 is 12 amino acids long. Trimming removed 5 bases at V and 5 bases at J, with 9 bases between. Germline lookup yields CDR1 MDHEN and CDR2 SYDVKM.

The rearrangement links TRBV7-8 to TRBJ2-1, with 7 bases aligning to TRBD2. J was trimmed by 6 bases and V by 0 bases; bases with no gene match: 11. The CDR3 consists of 17 residues. CDR1 and CDR2 from the germline V gene are SGHVS and FQNEAQ. CDR3 in amino acids: CASSLAVTGTGGNEQFF. CDR3 sequence (DNA): TGTGCCAGCAGCTTAGCGGTTACGGGCACGGGGGGCAATGAGCAGTTCTTC. Full variable domain (rest looked up from reference TRBV7-8 and TRBJ2-1): GAGVSQSPRYKVAKRGQDVALRCDPISGHVSLFWYQQALGQGPEFLTYFQNEAQLDKSGLPSDRFFAERPEGSVSTLKIQRTQQEDSAVYLCASSLAVTGTGGNEQFFGPGTRLTVL.

This chain uses TRBV6-5 with TRBJ1-6; D is perhaps TRBD1 (6 bases). V gave up 7 bases and J gave up 5 bases, with 15 bases separating them. Germline loops: CDR1 MNHEY, CDR2 SVGAGI. The CDR3 consists of 15 residues. The CDR3 DNA follows: TGTGCCAGCACCCGAGGGGGAGCAGATAATTCACCCCTCCACTTT. As protein: CASTRGGADNSPLHF.

The chain is built from TRBV1 and TRBJ2-2; TRBD1, as called in the table, went unchecked against the DNA. TRBV1 is a documented pseudogene. The CDR3 is made up of 17 amino acids. CDR3 coding DNA: TGCACCAGCAGCCAAGGAGGTACGGGACAGGGCACCGGGGAGCTGTTTTTT. This codes for CTSSQGGTGQGTGELFF.

The chain is built from TRBV2 and TRBJ2-2, with D perhaps TRBD2 (6 bases). The germline V gene has CDR1 SNHLY and CDR2 FYNNEI. CDR3 length equals 14 residues. Trimming removed 7 bases at V and 8 bases at J, with 17 bases between. CDR3 loop: CASNAGSPRGELFF. CDR3 DNA: TGTGCCAGCAATGCGGGGTCCCCCAGGGGGGAGCTGTTTTTT.

This rearrangement joins TRBV6-6 to TRBJ2-7; 9 nucleotides align to TRBD1. The trim removed 2 bases at V and 3 bases at J, leaving 5 bases unmatched. Looked up from germline, CDR1 is MNHNY and CDR2 is SVGAGI (reference sequence). The CDR3 totals 15 residues. The CDR3 region has the DNA TGTGCCAGCAGTTACCTCGGGACAGGGATCTACGAGCAGTACTTC. Its translation: CASSYLGTGIYEQYF.

The chain employs TRBV9 and TRBJ1-5, with D uncertain. The V end was cut by 0 bases, the J end by 5 bases, with 6 bases between. CDR3 size: 13 residues. Germline V CDR1 and CDR2: SGDLS, YYNGEE. CDR3 amino acids: CASSVEVDQPQHF. The CDR3 DNA reads as TGTGCCAGCAGCGTAGAAGTAGATCAGCCCCAGCATTTT.

The CDR3 DNA follows: TGTGCCAGTAGTAGGCAGGGGGCACCGGGTTCACCCCTCCACTTT. It encodes CASSRQGAPGSPLHF. The chain links TRBV19 to TRBJ1-6; TRBD1 aligns across 8 bases. The germline V gene has CDR1 LNHDA and CDR2 SQIVND (reference sequence). The CDR3 covers 15 residues. Trimming cost V 4 bases and J 9 bases; bases outside gene matches: 8.

The chain joins TRBV28 to TRBJ1-2, with D perhaps matching TRBD1 (6 bases). Deletions cut 3 bases from V and 5 bases from J, with 13 bases between. The CDR3 is 14 residues long. Germline V lookup: CDR1 MDHEN, CDR2 SYDVKM. In DNA, the CDR3 is TGTGCCAGCAGTTTTCTCGCCACAGGGTATGGCTACACCTTC. Protein sequence: CASSFLATGYGYTF.

V is TRBV5-4 and J is TRBJ1-2; TRBD1 aligns across 10 bases. The CDR3 length is 16 residues. Trimming at V came to 4 bases and at J to 8 bases, leaving 14 bases not matched to a gene. Germline V gene lookup returns CDR1 SGHNT and CDR2 YYREEE (reference sequence). CDR3 coding DNA: TGTGCCAGCAGCGAGGGACAGGGGATAGCCCTATGGGGCTACACCTTC. This codes for CASSEGQGIALWGYTF. Full variable domain (remainder filled in from reference TRBV5-4 and TRBJ1-2): ETGVTQSPTHLIKTRGQQVTLRCSSQSGHNTVSWYQQALGQGPQFIFQYYREEENGRGNFPPRFSGLQFPNYSSELNVNALELDDSALYLCASSEGQGIALWGYTFGSGTRLTVV.